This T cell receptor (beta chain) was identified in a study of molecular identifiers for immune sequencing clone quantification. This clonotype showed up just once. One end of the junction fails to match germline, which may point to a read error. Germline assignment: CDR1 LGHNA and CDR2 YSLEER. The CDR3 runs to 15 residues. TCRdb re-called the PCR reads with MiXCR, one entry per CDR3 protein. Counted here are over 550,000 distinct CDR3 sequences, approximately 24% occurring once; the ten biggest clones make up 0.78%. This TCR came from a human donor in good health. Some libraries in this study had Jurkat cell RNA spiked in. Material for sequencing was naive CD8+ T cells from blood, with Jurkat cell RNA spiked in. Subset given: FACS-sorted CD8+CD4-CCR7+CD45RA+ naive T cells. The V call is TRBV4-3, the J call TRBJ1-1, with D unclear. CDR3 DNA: TGCGCCAGCAGCCAAGATTGGTCTGGGGTCACTGGAGCTTTCTTT. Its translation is CASSQDWSGVTGAFF.